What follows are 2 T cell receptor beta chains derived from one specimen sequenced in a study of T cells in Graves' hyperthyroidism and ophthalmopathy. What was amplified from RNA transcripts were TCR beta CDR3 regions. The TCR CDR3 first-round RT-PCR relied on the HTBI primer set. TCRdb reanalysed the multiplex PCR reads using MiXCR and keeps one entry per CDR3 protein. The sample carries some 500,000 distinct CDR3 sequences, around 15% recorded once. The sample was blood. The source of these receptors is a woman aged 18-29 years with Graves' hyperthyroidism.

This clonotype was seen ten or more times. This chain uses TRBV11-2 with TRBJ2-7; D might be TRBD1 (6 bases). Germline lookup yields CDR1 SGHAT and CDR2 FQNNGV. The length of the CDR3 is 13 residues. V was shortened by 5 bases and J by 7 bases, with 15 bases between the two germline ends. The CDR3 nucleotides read TGTGCCAGCAGCCGTGGACAGCTTGGGGAGCAGTACGTC. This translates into CASSRGQLGEQYV.

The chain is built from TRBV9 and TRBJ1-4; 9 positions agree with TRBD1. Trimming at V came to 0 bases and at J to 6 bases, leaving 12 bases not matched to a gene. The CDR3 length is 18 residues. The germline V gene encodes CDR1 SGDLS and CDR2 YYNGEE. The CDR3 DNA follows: TGTGCCAGCAGCGTAGCCCTAGGGACAGGGACGGGAGATGAAAAACTGTTTTTT. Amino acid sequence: CASSVALGTGTGDEKLFF.